This section outlines one TCR beta chain sequence together with its context. The sample originates from a study of PD-1 blockade in classical Hodgkin lymphoma. Brentuximab vedotin exposure varied among the patients, all of whom had relapsed after autologous stem cell transplantation. Germline loops: CDR1 LNHDA, CDR2 SQIVND (reference sequence). V lost 1 base and J lost 4, with 7 bases in between. The CDR3 has 13 residues. Here immunoSEQ multiplex PCR was the method, and the copy in TCRdb shows in-frame clones only, minus some. Among around 36,000 clones, approximately 87% were seen once, and the ten largest hold roughly 9%.

This chain joins TRBV19 and TRBJ1-2; possibly TRBD1 for D (6 bases). The sequencing here drew on peripheral blood mononuclear cells (PBMCs), taken at baseline. This receptor was identified in a human donor with classical Hodgkin lymphoma. As DNA, the CDR3 is TGTGCCAGTAGTATAGGAGGGGGCTATGGCTACACCTTC. This translates into CASSIGGGYGYTF.